What follows is one T cell receptor (beta chain) and its context. Its antigen is unidentified. These data come from a study of cytomegalovirus exposure and HLA in healthy donors. The CDR3 is 15 amino acids. The germline gives CDR1 MNHEY, CDR2 SMNVEV (reference sequence). The ends lost 8 bases at V and 7 bases at J; junction bases unmatched: 8. Study observations and caveats: It was reported that TCR beta sequences correctly inferred the HLA-A and HLA-B alleles for most subjects.

The PCR made use of 60 Vbeta and 13 Jbeta primers. TCRdb keeps only in-frame clones here, not all; method: immunoSEQ multiplex PCR. Of tens of thousands of clones detected, 70% to 80% appear once; the ten largest clones hold less than 7.5%. The chain combines TRBV27 with TRBJ1-4, with 12 nucleotides matching TRBD1. The receptor comes from a man aged 45 to 65 in good health and CMV-seronegative. Sequencing was done on a sample of PBMCs. CDR3 residues: CASGDRGLLTEKLFF. CDR3 bases: TGTGCCAGCGGGGACAGGGGGCTCTTAACTGAAAAACTGTTTTTT.